This TCR beta chain was identified in a study of shared T cell receptors in the human thymus. Sequenced by immunoSEQ multiplex PCR; TCRdb stores in-frame clones only, minus some. The data contain around 340,000 clones, roughly 94% of them singletons. Trimming cost V 1 base and J 0 bases, with 13 bases left between them. The CDR3 length is 17 residues. Germline lookup yields CDR1 SGHTA and CDR2 FQGNSA. The chain carries TRBV7-2 and TRBJ1-5; no clear D. The source of this sequence is a human donor. The sequencing input was thymocytes. The CDR3 reads CASSLVNLTYSNQPQHF. In DNA form, the CDR3 reads TGTGCCAGCAGCTTAGTCAATTTGACTTATAGCAATCAGCCCCAGCATTTT. Drawing the rest from reference TRBV7-2 and TRBJ1-5, the complete variable domain is GAGVSQSPSNKVTEKGKDVELRCDPISGHTALYWYRQSLGQGLEFLIYFQGNSAPDKSGLPSDRFSAERTGGSVSTLTIQRTQQEDSAVYLCASSLVNLTYSNQPQHFGDGTRLSIL.